The 5 T cell receptor beta chains listed next were all sequenced from one sample in a study of T cell repertoires in cytomegalovirus infection. Each CDR3 protein is one row after TCRdb ran MiXCR on the reads. Of roughly 280,000 distinct CDR3 sequences listed, roughly 9.1% were seen once; the top ten hold over 13%. The specimen was PBMCs. All receptors come from a human donor in good health (CMV status not recorded). Some clones in this sample may be carry-over from other donors' samples.

This clonotype occurred many times. CDR3 nucleotide sequence: TGCAGTGCTAGAGATCAGGAAGGCTATTCACCCCTCCACTTT. It translates to CSARDQEGYSPLHF. V usage is TRBV20-1 and J usage is TRBJ1-6; no firm D call. There are 14 residues in the CDR3. Trimming stripped 0 bases from V and 8 bases from J, with 11 bases between. Germline CDR1 reads DFQATT; CDR2 reads SNEGSKA (reference sequence).

This clonotype was seen many times. The rearrangement joins TRBV7-2 to TRBJ2-3; 8 positions agree with TRBD2. This CDR3 has 15 residues. The V gene's germline CDR1 is SGHTA and CDR2 FQGNSA. V shed 6 bases and J 6 bases; nucleotides not matched to a gene: 11. CDR3 region: CASSQRGGRWDTQYF. In nucleotides, the CDR3 is TGTGCCAGCAGTCAGAGAGGCGGGAGGTGGGATACGCAGTATTTT.

The V and J genes are TRBV6-1 and TRBJ1-5; a weak D match, TRBD1 (5 bases). Trimming removed 8 bases from V and 3 bases from J, with 11 bases in between. Germline V CDR1 and CDR2: MNHNS, SASEGT. This CDR3 comprises 13 residues. CDR3: CASADRYNQPQHF. CDR3 bases: TGTGCCAGCGCCGACAGATACAATCAGCCCCAGCATTTT.

This clonotype was recorded at least ten times. CDR3: CASSLLGNYGYTF. The CDR3 bases are TGTGCCAGCAGCTTACTAGGGAACTATGGCTACACCTTC. V usage is TRBV7-2 and J usage is TRBJ1-2; D gene unclear. Germline CDR1 reads SGHTA; CDR2 reads FQGNSA. The length of the CDR3 is 13 residues. V lost 2 bases and J lost 2, with 6 bases in between.

In this sample, this clonotype turned up many times. This rearrangement joins TRBV7-2 to TRBJ1-4; no clear D gene. There are 16 residues in the CDR3. V was cut by 5 bases and J by 0 bases, with 13 bases left in between. Germline lookup yields CDR1 SGHTA and CDR2 FQGNSA. The CDR3 is CASSPKTLATNEKLFF. The CDR3 DNA follows: TGTGCCAGCAGCCCCAAAACACTAGCAACTAATGAAAAACTGTTTTTT.